One sample yielded the 22 T cell receptor beta chains listed below, sequenced in a study of T-cell memory formation after mild COVID-19 (dated by TCRdb to the early 2020s). Library creation used 5' RACE. Sequencing used an Illumina NovaSeq 6000. Using fastp trimming at Q25 and MiXCR clonotype assembly, TCRdb reanalyzed the public sequencing data and kept in-frame beta chains. CDR3 protein sequences are deduplicated, and each keeps its most common genes and DNA. This sample is represented by under 300,000 distinct CDR3 sequences; 16% of them were singletons. The top ten clonotypes cover around 3.4% of the sample. Sequencing was performed on PBMCs or a T cell subset sorted from them (not recorded which). Every receptor here comes from a man in his late teens or twenties who had mild COVID-19 (a few samples of this study predate the infection). The sample titles of this study are shuffled in the database, so cell type and time point are left out; the donor was told from shared clones.

DNA for the CDR3: TGCGCCAGCAGCTCTTCAGGACGGTACTACGAGCAGTACTTC. Translation gives CASSSSGRYYEQYF. This chain uses TRBV5-1 with TRBJ2-7; D not certain. V lost 3 bases and J lost 3, with 13 bases in between. This CDR3 has 14 amino acids. Per the germline V gene, CDR1 is SGHRS and CDR2 is YFSETQ. The whole variable domain, remainder taken from reference TRBV5-1 and TRBJ2-7, is KAGVTQTPRYLIKTRGQQVTLSCSPISGHRSVSWYQQTPGQGLQFLFEYFSETQRNKGNFPGRFSGRQFSNSRSEMNVSTLELGDSALYLCASSSSGRYYEQYFGPGTRLTVT.

This clonotype has more than one count but fewer than ten. V gene TRBV7-3 combines with J gene TRBJ2-5; D not certain. CDR1 SGHTA and CDR2 FQGTGA come from the germline V gene. Trimming shortened V by 6 bases and J by 0 bases, and 11 bases separated the two germline ends. This CDR3 region has 14 residues. The DNA of the CDR3 is TGTGCCAGCAGTCAGTCTTCCTACCAAGAGACCCAGTACTTC. Its translation is CASSQSSYQETQYF.

This clonotype has more than one count but fewer than ten. The chain joins TRBV20-1 to TRBJ2-3; TRBD2 is a possible D gene (6 bases). Germline loops: CDR1 DFQATT, CDR2 SNEGSKA (reference sequence). Between the trimmed V and J ends, which lost 1 base and 2 bases, there was a span of 7 bases. The CDR3 length is 13 residues. The CDR3 spells CSARGGVTDTQYF. In nucleotides, the CDR3 is TGCAGTGCTAGAGGCGGGGTCACAGATACGCAGTATTTT.

This clonotype was picked up a small number of times. V is TRBV7-2 and J is TRBJ1-2, with D unresolved. CDR3 size: 14 residues. Trimming took off 4 bases at V and 1 base at J, with 10 bases between the two ends. Germline-derived CDR1 and CDR2 are SGHTA and FQGNSA. CDR3 residues: CASSSATLNYGYTF. CDR3 nucleotide sequence: TGTGCCAGCAGCTCCGCGACCCTTAACTATGGCTACACCTTC.

This clonotype showed up just a few times. This chain connects TRBV5-1 to TRBJ2-5; D remains unclear. The V and J ends lost 0 bases and 7 bases respectively, with 22 bases between them. In germline, CDR1 is SGHRS, CDR2 YFSETQ. The CDR3 covers 17 residues. The chain's CDR3 is CASSLAGKAGQPRTQYF. The CDR3 DNA reads as TGCGCCAGCAGCTTGGCCGGTAAAGCCGGGCAGCCCAGGACCCAGTACTTC. The full variable domain, with the rest looked up from reference TRBV5-1 and TRBJ2-5, is KAGVTQTPRYLIKTRGQQVTLSCSPISGHRSVSWYQQTPGQGLQFLFEYFSETQRNKGNFPGRFSGRQFSNSRSEMNVSTLELGDSALYLCASSLAGKAGQPRTQYFGPGTRLLVL.

This clonotype was detected a few times. CDR3 nucleotides: TGCAGTGCTAGGATAGGATCTGGGGCCAACGTCCTGACTTTC. Translating it yields CSARIGSGANVLTF. The chain recombines TRBV20-1 with TRBJ2-6; D gene uncertain. CDR1 is DFQATT and CDR2 is SNEGSKA in the germline V gene (reference sequence). Trimming took off 3 bases at V and 1 base at J, with 7 bases between the two ends. The CDR3 totals 14 residues.

This clonotype was counted only a few times. The chain carries TRBV2 and TRBJ1-2, with D possibly being TRBD1 (5 bases). The CDR3 has 13 residues. Trimming removed 8 bases from V and 5 bases from J, with 15 bases in between. Germline values: CDR1 SNHLY, CDR2 FYNNEI. The CDR3 is CASGTGTAYGYTF. The DNA of the CDR3 is TGTGCCAGCGGGACCGGGACGGCGTATGGCTACACCTTC.

This sequence joins TRBV5-1 and TRBJ2-3, with 10 nucleotides matching TRBD1. The J segment lost 4 bases and the V segment lost 2 bases, leaving 4 bases of the junction unmatched. The CDR3 contains 15 residues. CDR1 is SGHRS, CDR2 YFSETQ, per germline. The CDR3 bases are TGCGCCAGCAGCTTAGGGACAGGGGATCCAGATACGCAGTATTTT. Its translation: CASSLGTGDPDTQYF.

This clonotype was seen at least ten times. The V call is TRBV7-2, the J call TRBJ1-1; the match to TRBD1 covers 7 bases. Looked up from germline, CDR1 is SGHTA and CDR2 is FQGNSA. The CDR3 has 14 residues. After removal of 6 bases from V and 3 bases from J, the junction contained 7 bases not matched to a gene. DNA of the CDR3: TGTGCCAGCAGGGTTCCGGGACAGTACACTGAAGCTTTCTTT. This codes for CASRVPGQYTEAFF.

The chain couples TRBV28 to TRBJ1-1; D unclear. The CDR3 has 13 residues. The V end lost 3 bases, the J end lost 0 bases, and 5 bases lay between the germline ends. Germline V gene lookup returns CDR1 MDHEN and CDR2 SYDVKM. Here the CDR3 reads CASSFYVNTEAFF. Written as DNA, the CDR3 is TGTGCCAGCAGTTTCTATGTGAACACTGAAGCTTTCTTT.

This chain connects TRBV7-2 to TRBJ2-1; a possible D gene is TRBD2 (5 bases). Trimming shortened V by 6 bases and J by 0 bases, and 15 bases separated the two germline ends. Germline V gene data show CDR1 as SGHTA and CDR2 as FQGNSA. This CDR3 is 16 amino acids long. For the CDR3, the DNA is TGTGCCAGCAGTCCTCAGGTACGGGGCTCCTACAATGAGCAGTTCTTC. Its translation: CASSPQVRGSYNEQFF.

The genes are TRBV20-1 and TRBJ2-7; unclear D gene. V lost 3 bases and J 7 bases, leaving 10 bases between the germline ends. This CDR3 spans 11 amino acids. The germline CDR1 and CDR2 sequences are DFQATT and SNEGSKA (reference sequence). The CDR3 DNA reads TGCAGTGCTAGTCCCCGCGAAGAGCAGTACTTC. As protein: CSASPREEQYF.

In this sample, this clonotype turned up a few times. The chain recombines TRBV28 with TRBJ1-1; D is perhaps TRBD1 (5 bases). CDR1 and CDR2 from the germline V gene are MDHEN and SYDVKM. Trimming left V 8 bases short and J 6 bases short, with 10 bases between. This CDR3 spans 11 amino acids. CDR3 loop: CASRWGAEAFF. The CDR3 bases are TGTGCCAGCCGCTGGGGGGCTGAAGCTTTCTTT. Variable domain in full (rest from reference TRBV28 and TRBJ1-1): DVKVTQSSRYLVKRTGEKVFLECVQDMDHENMFWYRQDPGLGLRLIYFSYDVKMKEKGDIPEGYSVSREKKERFSLILESASTNQTSMYLCASRWGAEAFFGQGTRLTVV.

This chain uses TRBV12-3 or TRBV12-4 with TRBJ2-7, with 7 bases identical to TRBD1. The CDR3 contains 13 residues. Here the CDR3 reads CARGWDRAYEQYF. Here the CDR3 DNA reads TGTGCAAGGGGGTGGGACAGAGCCTACGAGCAGTACTTC.

Only a few counts were recorded for this clonotype. The chain is built from TRBV7-2 and TRBJ2-7; D is possibly TRBD1 or TRBD2 (6 bases each). The length of the CDR3 is 14 residues. CDR1 and CDR2 from the germline V gene are SGHTA and FQGNSA. The V and J ends lost 5 bases and 6 bases respectively, with 17 bases between them. The CDR3 DNA sequence: TGTGCCAGCAGCGCGGGACACCCGACCTCCGAGCAGTACTTC. Its protein product is CASSAGHPTSEQYF.

The V and J genes are TRBV28 and TRBJ1-5, with 8 nucleotides matching TRBD1. The J segment lost 5 bases and the V segment lost 0 bases, leaving 6 bases of the junction unmatched. The CDR3 contains 16 residues. The germline CDR1 and CDR2 sequences are MDHEN and SYDVKM. DNA of the CDR3: TGTGCCAGCAGTTTATGGGCAGGGGGCGTCTATCAGCCCCAGCATTTT. Its translation: CASSLWAGGVYQPQHF.

This chain uses TRBV5-1 with TRBJ2-2; weak D call: TRBD1 (5 bases). V lost 4 bases to trimming and J lost 3 bases, with 16 bases between them. CDR3 length: 16 amino acids. Germline CDR1 and CDR2: SGHRS and YFSETQ. The CDR3 loop is CASSASGSRDTGELFF. The CDR3 region has the DNA TGCGCCAGCAGCGCGTCAGGGTCGCGCGACACCGGGGAGCTGTTTTTT.

This chain connects TRBV28 to TRBJ1-5, with 7 bases matching TRBD1. V shed 3 bases, J shed 7 bases, and the junction held 9 bases outside the gene matches. CDR3 length: 15 residues. Germline V gene data show CDR1 as MDHEN and CDR2 as SYDVKM. CDR3 protein: CASSLLRQGKQPQHF. The DNA for the CDR3 is TGTGCCAGCAGTTTGCTCCGACAGGGAAAACAGCCCCAGCATTTT.

The V gene is TRBV5-1, the J gene TRBJ1-1; D unclear. The CDR3 is 11 residues long. Trimming took off 4 bases at V and 5 bases at J, with 6 bases between the two ends. CDR1 SGHRS and CDR2 YFSETQ come from the germline V gene. The CDR3 region is CASSGDTEAFF. Here the CDR3 DNA reads TGCGCCAGCAGCGGGGATACTGAAGCTTTCTTT.

This clonotype was seen a handful of times. The gene calls are TRBV7-9 and TRBJ2-2; unclear D gene. CDR3 length: 12 amino acids. Trimming pared 6 bases from V and 1 base from J, leaving 3 bases between. Germline assignment: CDR1 SEHNR and CDR2 FQNEAQ (reference sequence). The CDR3 spells CASRENTGELFF. The CDR3 bases are TGTGCCAGCAGGGAGAACACCGGGGAGCTGTTTTTT.

This clonotype was seen a few times. The chain couples TRBV9 to TRBJ2-3; D is unresolved. Germline CDR1 reads SGDLS; CDR2 reads YYNGEE. V lost 3 bases and J 5 bases, leaving 7 bases between the germline ends. The CDR3 runs to 12 residues. CDR3 sequence (DNA): TGTGCCAGCAGCGAGCTGAGAGATACGCAGTATTTT. Translating gives CASSELRDTQYF.

J is TRBJ2-3 and V is TRBV7-3; D remains unclear. Germline V gene data show CDR1 as SGHTA and CDR2 as FQGTGA. Trimming left V 0 bases short and J 5 bases short, with 6 bases between. The CDR3 extends over 13 amino acids. The DNA for the CDR3 is TGTGCCAGCAGCTTAACGTACGGAGATACGCAGTATTTT. It codes for CASSLTYGDTQYF.